This TCR beta chain stems from a study of blood T cell repertoires in COVID-19. Study as a whole: Samples came from the United States, Italy and Spain, spanning acute and convalescent COVID-19. In each case, the material was cDNA or gDNA derived from T cells, B-cell-depleted T cells, or PBMCs.

Original processing notes: Reference gene primer amplification in the assay estimated nucleated cell counts. TCRdb keeps only in-frame clones here, not all; method: immunoSEQ multiplex PCR. That table supplies the V and J calls and clone size; D and trimming were determined from the DNA. The repertoire holds a few hundred thousand clones, roughly 88% seen once, with 1.3% to 1.5% in the top ten. The V segment lost 4 bases and the J segment 5 bases; nucleotides outside the gene matches: 4. The length of the CDR3 is 14 residues. CDR1 KGHSH and CDR2 LQKENI come from the germline V gene. V and J are TRBV18 and TRBJ2-3; 9 bases fit TRBD1. This sequence originates from a man older than 75 with acute or convalescent COVID-19. What was sequenced was peripheral blood. The CDR3 region is CASSRDRVVDTQYF. The CDR3 DNA follows: TGTGCCAGCTCACGGGACAGGGTTGTAGATACGCAGTATTTT.